A single sample is the source of the 4 T cell receptor beta chains below, sequenced in a study of cytomegalovirus exposure and HLA in healthy donors. Method: immunoSEQ multiplex PCR; TCRdb's copy keeps in-frame clones and lacks some. Seen here are more than 95,000 clones, 70% to 90% observed once, and the top ten hold about 1.9%. Sequencing was carried out using PBMCs. The receptors shown here come from a woman between 18 and 29 years old in good health and CMV-seronegative.

The chain uses TRBV9 and TRBJ1-1; tentatively, D is TRBD1 (5 bases). This CDR3 is 14 amino acids long. The V end was cut by 2 bases, the J end by 1 base, with 9 bases between. Germline assignment: CDR1 SGDLS and CDR2 YYNGEE. The CDR3 loop is CASSVQGTNTEAFF. DNA of the CDR3: TGTGCCAGCAGCGTGCAGGGTACGAACACTGAAGCTTTCTTT.

Note on this clone: One end of the junction is discordant with germline, which a read error may explain. The CDR3 nucleotides are TGTGCCAGCAGTCACTCTGGGACAGGGGGCTCGAAACTGTTTTTT. This translates into CASSHSGTGGSKLFF. The rearrangement uses TRBV6-6 and TRBJ1-4; 12 bases line up with TRBD1. The CDR3 runs 15 residues. Germline V gene lookup returns CDR1 MNHNY and CDR2 SVGAGI (reference sequence).

V and J are TRBV28 and TRBJ2-2; 9 bases are shared with TRBD1. The V segment lost 6 bases and the J segment 3 bases; nucleotides outside the gene matches: 5. Germline V gene sequence: CDR1 MDHEN, CDR2 SYDVKM. There are 15 residues in the CDR3. Here the CDR3 DNA reads TGTGCCAGCAGCCGGGGGGACAGGGACACCGGGGAGCTGTTTTTT. Its protein is CASSRGDRDTGELFF.

DNA of the CDR3: TGCGCCAGCAGTGCACAGGGATCCGGGGCCAACGTCCTGACTTTC. Protein product: CASSAQGSGANVLTF. The chain carries TRBV5-1 and TRBJ2-6; tentatively, D is TRBD1 (6 bases). This CDR3 is built from 15 residues. The V gene's germline CDR1 is SGHRS and CDR2 YFSETQ. V lost 5 bases and J lost 4, with 13 bases in between.